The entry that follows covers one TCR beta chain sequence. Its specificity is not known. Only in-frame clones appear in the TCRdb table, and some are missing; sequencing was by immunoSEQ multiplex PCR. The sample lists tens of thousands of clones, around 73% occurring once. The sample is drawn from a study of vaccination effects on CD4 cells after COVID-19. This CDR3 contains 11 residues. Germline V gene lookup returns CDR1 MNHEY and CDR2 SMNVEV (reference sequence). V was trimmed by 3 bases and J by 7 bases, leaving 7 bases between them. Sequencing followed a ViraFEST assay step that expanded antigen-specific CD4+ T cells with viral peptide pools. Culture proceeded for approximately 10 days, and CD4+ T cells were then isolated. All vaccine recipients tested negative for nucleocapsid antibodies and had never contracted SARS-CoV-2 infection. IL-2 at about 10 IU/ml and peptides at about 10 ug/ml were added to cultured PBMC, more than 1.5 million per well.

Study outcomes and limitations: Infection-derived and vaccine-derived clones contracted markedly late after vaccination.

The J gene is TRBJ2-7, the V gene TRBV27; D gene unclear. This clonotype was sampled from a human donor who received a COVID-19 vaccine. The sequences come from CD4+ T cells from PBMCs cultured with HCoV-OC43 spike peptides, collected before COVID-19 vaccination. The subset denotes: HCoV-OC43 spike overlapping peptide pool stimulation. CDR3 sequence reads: CASSFKEEQYF. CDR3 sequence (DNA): TGTGCCAGCAGTTTTAAGGAGGAGCAGTACTTC.